These T cell receptor beta chains were read from a single sample in a study of control samples from healthy donors and cancer patients. This table comes from immunoSEQ multiplex PCR, and its TCRdb copy is limited to in-frame clones, with some not included. This sample has fewer than 30,000 clones, with approximately 87% found just once. Sequencing was done on a sample of PBMCs. These receptors were taken from a woman between 40 and 55 years old with lung cancer. The conserved cysteine and the conserved F or W are not part of the CDR3 here.

J gene | CDR3 length | V gene | CDR3 protein
TRBJ2-2 | 12 | TRBV6-4 | ASSDRGNTGELF
TRBJ2-3 | 13 | TRBV6-1 | ASSELAGGPDTQY
TRBJ1-1 | 11 | TRBV11-2 | ASSMQVNTEAF
TRBJ1-2 | 14 | TRBV6-2/TRBV6-3 | ASSSIIRQGSYGYT
TRBJ2-1 | 12 | TRBV18 | ASSPPVRENEQF
TRBJ1-3 | 14 | TRBV5-1 | ASSLDSLGSGNTIY
TRBJ2-6 | 13 | TRBV27 | ASREARAGANVLT
TRBJ2-7 | 11 | TRBV30 | AWSVLSSYEQY
TRBJ2-1 | 10 | TRBV30 | AWSVSSREQF
TRBJ1-2 | 11 | TRBV3-1/TRBV3-2 | ASSPVGARGYT
TRBJ1-6 | 14 | TRBV7-9 | ASTDPAGSYNSPLH
TRBJ2-7 | 13 | TRBV11-3 | ASSSGGTAGNEQY
TRBJ2-7 | 14 | TRBV5-6 | ASSSGRGHPSYEQY
TRBJ2-1 | 13 | TRBV10-1 | ASSKRGGDYNEQF
TRBJ2-7 | 11 | TRBV2 | ASTPTKGYEQY
TRBJ2-1 | 13 | TRBV7-2 | ASSFSSGGANEQF
TRBJ2-7 | 11 | TRBV5-1 | ASSLVGQYEQY
TRBJ2-2 | 13 | TRBV2 | ASQGRAVVTGELF
TRBJ2-7 | 13 | TRBV30 | AWSTGARGFNEQY
TRBJ1-1 | 12 | TRBV7-2 | ASSSGLTNTEAF
TRBJ2-2 | 15 | TRBV4-1 | ASSQDTGGADTGELF
TRBJ2-5 | 13 | TRBV11-2 | ASSSGTSGGETQY
TRBJ1-6 | 13 | TRBV5-5 | ASSWGGQGNSPLH
TRBJ2-1 | 14 | TRBV3-1/TRBV3-2 | ASSPYGGSSYNEQF
TRBJ2-3 | 13 | TRBV25-1 | ASHIQGGGTDTQY
TRBJ2-3 | 12 | TRBV2 | ASSAMTSTDTQY
TRBJ1-3 | 14 | TRBV28 | ASSSDRGLGGNTIY
TRBJ1-5 | 12 | TRBV4-1 | ASSLQGAGQPQH
TRBJ1-1 | 12 | TRBV7-9 | ASSLGGLNTEAF
TRBJ1-1 | 11 | TRBV9 | ASSVAENTEAF
TRBJ1-2 | 10 | TRBV19 | ASIRDRGSLT
TRBJ1-1 | 15 | TRBV11-2 | ATSVLLSGAGNTEAF
TRBJ2-2 | 12 | TRBV19 | ASIGTSATGELF
TRBJ2-2 | 13 | TRBV6-5 | ASTERQTNTGELF
TRBJ1-6 | 15 | TRBV7-9 | ASSRTTGGFGNSPLH